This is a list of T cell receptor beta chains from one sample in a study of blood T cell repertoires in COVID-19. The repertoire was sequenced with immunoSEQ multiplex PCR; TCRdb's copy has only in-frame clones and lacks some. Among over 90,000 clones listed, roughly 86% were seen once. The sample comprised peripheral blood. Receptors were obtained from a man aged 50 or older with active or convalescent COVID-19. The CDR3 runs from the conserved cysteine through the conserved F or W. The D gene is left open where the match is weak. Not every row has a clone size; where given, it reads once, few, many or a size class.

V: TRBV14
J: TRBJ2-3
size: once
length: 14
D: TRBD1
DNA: TGTGCCAGCAGCCTGGGGACAGGTTATAATACGCAGTATTTT
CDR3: CASSLGTGYNTQYF

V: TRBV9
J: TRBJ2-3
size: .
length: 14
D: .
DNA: TGTGCCAGCAGCGTAGCCGTAAAGGGGGATACGCAGTATTTT
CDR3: CASSVAVKGDTQYF

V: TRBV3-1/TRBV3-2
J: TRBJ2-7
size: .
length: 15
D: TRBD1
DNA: TGTGCCAGCAGCCTACCGGGACAGGGAACCTACGAGCAGTACTTC
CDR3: CASSLPGQGTYEQYF

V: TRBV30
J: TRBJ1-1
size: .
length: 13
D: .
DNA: TGTGCCTGGAGTGGTCAGGGGTATACTGAAGCTTTCTTT
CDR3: CAWSGQGYTEAFF

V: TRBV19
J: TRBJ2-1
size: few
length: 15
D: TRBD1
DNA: TGTGCCAGTAGCGGGACAGGGGGAGGTATCAATGAGCAGTTCTTC
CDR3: CASSGTGGGINEQFF

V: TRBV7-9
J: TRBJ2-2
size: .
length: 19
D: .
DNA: TGTGCCAGCAGCCCGACTTATAACCCACAGGGACGTTCGGCCGGGGAGCTGTTTTTT
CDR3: CASSPTYNPQGRSAGELFF

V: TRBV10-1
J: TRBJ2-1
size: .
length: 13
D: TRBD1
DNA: TGCGCCAGCAGTGCACAGGGGCGAAATGAGCAGTTCTTC
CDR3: CASSAQGRNEQFF

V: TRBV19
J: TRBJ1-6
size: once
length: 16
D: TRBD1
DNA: TGTGCCAGTCTACGGGACAGCTACTCCTATAATTCACCCCTCCACTTT
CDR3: CASLRDSYSYNSPLHF

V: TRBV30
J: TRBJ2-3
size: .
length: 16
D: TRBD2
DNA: TGTGCCTGGAGTGCCGGACTAGCGGGCCGCACAGATACGCAGTATTTT
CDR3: CAWSAGLAGRTDTQYF

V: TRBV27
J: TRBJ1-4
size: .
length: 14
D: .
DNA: TGTGCCAGCAGTTTGTTGACAGGTGCTGAAAAACTGTTTTTT
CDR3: CASSLLTGAEKLFF

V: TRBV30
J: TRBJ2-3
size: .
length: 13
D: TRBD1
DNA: TGTGCCTGGGACGAAGGGGGCGCAGATACGCAGTATTTT
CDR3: CAWDEGGADTQYF

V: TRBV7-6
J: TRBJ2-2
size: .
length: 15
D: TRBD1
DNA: TGTGCCAGCAGTCCCGGGACAGGGGGGGCCGGGGAGCTGTTTTTT
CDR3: CASSPGTGGAGELFF

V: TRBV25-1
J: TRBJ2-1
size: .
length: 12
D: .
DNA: TGTGCCAGCAGTGAGCAGGGGGGAACGCAGTTCTTC
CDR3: CASSEQGGTQFF

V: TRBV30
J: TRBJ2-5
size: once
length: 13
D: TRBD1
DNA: TGTGCCTCCGAGGGACAGGGGAGGGAGACCCAGTACTTC
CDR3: CASEGQGRETQYF

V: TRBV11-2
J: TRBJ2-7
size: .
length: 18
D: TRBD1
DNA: TGTGCCAGCAGCTCCAACCAAGGGTCAGGGGGTATCTCCTACGAGCAGTACTTC
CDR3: CASSSNQGSGGISYEQYF

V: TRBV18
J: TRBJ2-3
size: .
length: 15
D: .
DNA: TGTGCCAGCTCACCTCTGGCACAGGGCACAGATACGCAGTATTTT
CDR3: CASSPLAQGTDTQYF

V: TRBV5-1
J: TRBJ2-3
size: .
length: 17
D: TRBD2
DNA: TGCGCCAGCAGCTTACTAGCGGGGGGGCCCATTTCGGATACGCAGTATTTT
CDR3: CASSLLAGGPISDTQYF

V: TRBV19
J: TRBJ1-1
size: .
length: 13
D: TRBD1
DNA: TGTGCCAGTAGTCCGACAGGGGACACTGAAGCTTTCTTT
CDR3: CASSPTGDTEAFF

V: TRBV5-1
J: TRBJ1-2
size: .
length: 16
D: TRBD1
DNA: TGCGCCAGCAGCCCCCAAAACTCGGACAGGGACTATGGCTACACCTTC
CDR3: CASSPQNSDRDYGYTF

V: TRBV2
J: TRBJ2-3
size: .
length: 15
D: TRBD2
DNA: TGTGCCAGCAGTGAGGCGGGACTAGGGGCAGATACGCAGTATTTT
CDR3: CASSEAGLGADTQYF

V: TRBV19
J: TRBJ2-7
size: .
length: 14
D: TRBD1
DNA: TGTGCCAGTAGCCCCGGGACAGCCCCCTACGAGCAGTACTTC
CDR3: CASSPGTAPYEQYF

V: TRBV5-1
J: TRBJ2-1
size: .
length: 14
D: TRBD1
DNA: TGCGCCAGCAGCTCGGGACAGGGCCCCGATGAGCAGTTCTTC
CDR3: CASSSGQGPDEQFF

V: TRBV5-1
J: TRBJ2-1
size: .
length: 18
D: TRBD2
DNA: TGCGCCAGCAGCTCCGACGAGCCGAGCGCGGGGGGCTCCAATGAGCAGTTCTTC
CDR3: CASSSDEPSAGGSNEQFF

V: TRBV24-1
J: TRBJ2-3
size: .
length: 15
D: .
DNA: TGTGCCACCAGTGGGACAGCCCAGAGGTCAGATACGCAGTATTTT
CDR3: CATSGTAQRSDTQYF

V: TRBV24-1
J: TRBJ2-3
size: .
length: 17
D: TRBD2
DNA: TGTGCCACCAGTGATTCCGTGGCTAGCGGGGGGGCGTATACGCAGTATTTT
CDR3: CATSDSVASGGAYTQYF

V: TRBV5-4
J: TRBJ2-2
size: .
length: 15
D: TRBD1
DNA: TGTGCCAGCAGCCCGGACAGGGGGTTAGCCGGGGAGCTGTTTTTT
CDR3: CASSPDRGLAGELFF

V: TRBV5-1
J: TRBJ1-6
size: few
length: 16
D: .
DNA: TGCGCCAGCTACGACCGAGACCAGGGTAAAAATTCACCCCTCCACTTT
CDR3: CASYDRDQGKNSPLHF

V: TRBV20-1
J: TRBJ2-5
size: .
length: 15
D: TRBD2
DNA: TGCAGTGCTAGTGTTGCGGGGGGGCCGGGGGAGACCCAGTACTTC
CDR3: CSASVAGGPGETQYF

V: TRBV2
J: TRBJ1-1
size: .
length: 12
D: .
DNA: TGTGCCAGCAGTGTTCGTAACACTGAAGCTTTCTTT
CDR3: CASSVRNTEAFF

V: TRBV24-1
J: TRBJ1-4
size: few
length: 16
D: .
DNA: TGTGCCACCAGTGATTCTCAGGGGTTCAGTAATGAAAAACTGTTTTTT
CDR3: CATSDSQGFSNEKLFF

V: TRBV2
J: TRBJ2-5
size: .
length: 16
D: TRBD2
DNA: TGTGCCAGCAGTGCCGGACTAGCGGGGCCCCAAGAGACCCAGTACTTC
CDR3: CASSAGLAGPQETQYF

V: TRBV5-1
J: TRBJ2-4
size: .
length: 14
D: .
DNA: TGCGCCAGCAGCCCCTTTTCGACAGGAAACATTCAGTACTTC
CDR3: CASSPFSTGNIQYF

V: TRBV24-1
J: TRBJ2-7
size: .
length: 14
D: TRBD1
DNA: TGTGCCACCAGCGCCGGACAGGGTTGGAACGAGCAGTACTTC
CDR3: CATSAGQGWNEQYF

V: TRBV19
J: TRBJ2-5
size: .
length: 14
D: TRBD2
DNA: TGTGCCAGTAGTGTCGCTAGCGGGGGAGAGACCCAGTACTTC
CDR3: CASSVASGGETQYF

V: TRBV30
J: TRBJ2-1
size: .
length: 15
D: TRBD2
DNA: TGTGCCTGGAGCGAACTAGCGGGGGGTGTCAATGAGCAGTTCTTC
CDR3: CAWSELAGGVNEQFF

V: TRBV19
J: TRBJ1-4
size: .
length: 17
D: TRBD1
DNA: TGTGCCAGTAGTATAATACCTTTCCCGGGACAGCAAGAAAAACTGTTTTTT
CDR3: CASSIIPFPGQQEKLFF

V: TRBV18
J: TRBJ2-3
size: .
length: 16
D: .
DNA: TGTGCCAGCTCACTGGCGGGACTTTCTAACACAGATACGCAGTATTTT
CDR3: CASSLAGLSNTDTQYF

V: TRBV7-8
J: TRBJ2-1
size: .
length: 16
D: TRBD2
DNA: TGTGCCAGCAGTAAGACTAGCGGGGGCATCTACAATGAGCAGTTCTTC
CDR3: CASSKTSGGIYNEQFF

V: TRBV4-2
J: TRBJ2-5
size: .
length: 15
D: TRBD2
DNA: TGTGCCAGCAGCTCCGGGACTAGCGGGGGGGGGACCCAGTACTTC
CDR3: CASSSGTSGGGTQYF

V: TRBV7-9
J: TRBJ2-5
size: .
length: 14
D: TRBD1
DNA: TGTGCCAGCAGCAGGACGACAGGGCAAGAGACCCAGTACTTC
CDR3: CASSRTTGQETQYF

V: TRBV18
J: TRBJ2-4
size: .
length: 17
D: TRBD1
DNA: TGTGCCAGCTCACCATTGGACAGGGGATTAGCCAAAAACATTCAGTACTTC
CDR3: CASSPLDRGLAKNIQYF

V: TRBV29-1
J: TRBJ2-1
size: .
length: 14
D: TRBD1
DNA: TGCAGCTTCAAATTGGGGACAGGAAAGAATGAGCAGTTCTTC
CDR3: CSFKLGTGKNEQFF

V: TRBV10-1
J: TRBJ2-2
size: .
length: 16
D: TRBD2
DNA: TGCGCCAGCAGTGACATAGGGAGGGGCAACACCGGGGAGCTGTTTTTT
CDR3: CASSDIGRGNTGELFF

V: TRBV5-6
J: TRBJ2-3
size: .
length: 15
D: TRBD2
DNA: TGTGCCAGCAGCTTGAGGCTCTCCGGGGGGGATACGCAGTATTTT
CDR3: CASSLRLSGGDTQYF

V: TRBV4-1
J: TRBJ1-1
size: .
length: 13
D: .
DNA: TGCGCCAGCAGCCAAGATCAGGGGACCTTAGCTTTCTTT
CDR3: CASSQDQGTLAFF

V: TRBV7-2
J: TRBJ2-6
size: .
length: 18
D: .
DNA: TGTGCCAGCAGCTTAGAAGTCAGAAGAATCTCTGGGGCCAACGTCCTGACTTTC
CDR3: CASSLEVRRISGANVLTF

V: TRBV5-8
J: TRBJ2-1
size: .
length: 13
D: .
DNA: TGTGCCAGCAGGTTAGACAGTTACAATGAGCAGTTCTTC
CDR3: CASRLDSYNEQFF

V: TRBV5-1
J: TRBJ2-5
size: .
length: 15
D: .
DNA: TGCGCCAGCAGCTTGGCGGACAGCTACCAAGAGACCCAGTACTTC
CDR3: CASSLADSYQETQYF

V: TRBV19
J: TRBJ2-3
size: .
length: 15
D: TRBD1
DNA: TGTGCCAGTAGGACAGGGCTGGGGATCACAGATACGCAGTATTTT
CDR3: CASRTGLGITDTQYF

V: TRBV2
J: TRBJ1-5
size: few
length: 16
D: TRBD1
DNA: TGTGCCAGCAGTGAAGAGGGGGCGAATAGCAATCAGCCCCAGCATTTT
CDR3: CASSEEGANSNQPQHF

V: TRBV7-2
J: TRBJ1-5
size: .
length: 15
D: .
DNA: TGTGCCAGCAGCCCGCAAGGACAGTTCAATCAGCCCCAGCATTTT
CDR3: CASSPQGQFNQPQHF

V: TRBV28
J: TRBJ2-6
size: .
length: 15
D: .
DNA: TGTGCCAGCAGTTTGGCGGTCTCTGGGGCCAACGTCCTGACTTTC
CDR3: CASSLAVSGANVLTF

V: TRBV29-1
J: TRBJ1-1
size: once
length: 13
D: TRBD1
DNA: TGCAGCGTTGAGGGGACAGAGAACACTGAAGCTTTCTTT
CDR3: CSVEGTENTEAFF